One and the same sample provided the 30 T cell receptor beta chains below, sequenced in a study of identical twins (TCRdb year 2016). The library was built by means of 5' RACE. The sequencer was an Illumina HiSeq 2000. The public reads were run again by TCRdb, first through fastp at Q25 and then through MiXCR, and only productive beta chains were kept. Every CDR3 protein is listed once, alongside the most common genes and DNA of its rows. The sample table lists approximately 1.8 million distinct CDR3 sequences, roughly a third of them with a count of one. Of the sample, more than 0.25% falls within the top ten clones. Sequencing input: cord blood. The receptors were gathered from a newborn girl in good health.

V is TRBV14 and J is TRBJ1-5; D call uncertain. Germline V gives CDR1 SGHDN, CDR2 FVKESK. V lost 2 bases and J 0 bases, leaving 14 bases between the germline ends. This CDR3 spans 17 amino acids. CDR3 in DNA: TGTGCCAGCAGCCAATTCCCTGCATCCTATAGCAATCAGCCCCAGCATTTT. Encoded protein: CASSQFPASYSNQPQHF.

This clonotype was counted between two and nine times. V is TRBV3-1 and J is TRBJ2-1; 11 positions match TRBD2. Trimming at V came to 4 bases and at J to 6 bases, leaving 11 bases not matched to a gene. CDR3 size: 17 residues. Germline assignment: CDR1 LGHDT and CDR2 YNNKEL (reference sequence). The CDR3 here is CASSPPGFSGGVNEQFF. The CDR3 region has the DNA TGTGCCAGCAGCCCCCCCGGATTTAGCGGGGGGGTCAATGAGCAGTTCTTC.

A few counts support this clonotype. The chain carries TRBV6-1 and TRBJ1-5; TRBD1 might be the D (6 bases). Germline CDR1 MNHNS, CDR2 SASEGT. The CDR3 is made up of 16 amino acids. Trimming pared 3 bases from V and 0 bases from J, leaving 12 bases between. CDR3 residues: CASSELQGYSNQPQHF. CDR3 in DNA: TGTGCCAGCAGTGAGCTACAGGGATATAGCAATCAGCCCCAGCATTTT.

CDR3 in DNA: TGTGCCAGCAGCTTACTCAGGCTCGCGAACACCGGGGAGCTGTTTTTT. Its translation is CASSLLRLANTGELFF. V is TRBV7-9 and J is TRBJ2-2; D unresolved. Trimming left V 2 bases short and J 0 bases short, with 10 bases between. The CDR3 spans 16 residues. Germline CDR1 reads SEHNR; CDR2 reads FQNEAQ (reference sequence). The full variable domain, completed using reference TRBV7-9 and TRBJ2-2, is DTGVSQNPRHKITKRGQNVTFRCDPISEHNRLYWYRQTLGQGPEFLTYFQNEAQLEKSRLLSDRFSAERPKGSFSTLEIQRTEQGDSAMYLCASSLLRLANTGELFFGEGSRLTVL.

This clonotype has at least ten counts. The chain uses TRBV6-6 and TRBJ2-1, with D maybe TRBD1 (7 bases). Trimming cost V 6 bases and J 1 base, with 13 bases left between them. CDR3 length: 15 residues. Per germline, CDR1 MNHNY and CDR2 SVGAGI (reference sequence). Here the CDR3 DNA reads TGTGCCAGCAGAGAGACAGGGACTTCCTACAATGAGCAGTTCTTC. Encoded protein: CASRETGTSYNEQFF.

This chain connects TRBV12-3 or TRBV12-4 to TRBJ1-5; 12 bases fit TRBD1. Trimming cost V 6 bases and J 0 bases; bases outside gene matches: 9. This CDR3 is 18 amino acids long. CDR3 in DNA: TGTGCCAGCAGATCGGGGGACAGGGGGCTTTATAGCAATCAGCCCCAGCATTTT. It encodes CASRSGDRGLYSNQPQHF.

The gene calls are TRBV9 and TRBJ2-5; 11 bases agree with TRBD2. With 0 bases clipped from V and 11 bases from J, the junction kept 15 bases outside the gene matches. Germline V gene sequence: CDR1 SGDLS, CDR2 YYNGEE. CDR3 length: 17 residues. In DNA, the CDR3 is TGTGCCAGCAGCGTAGGACTAGCGGGATTTTGGGACAATGAGCAGTACTTC. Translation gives CASSVGLAGFWDNEQYF.

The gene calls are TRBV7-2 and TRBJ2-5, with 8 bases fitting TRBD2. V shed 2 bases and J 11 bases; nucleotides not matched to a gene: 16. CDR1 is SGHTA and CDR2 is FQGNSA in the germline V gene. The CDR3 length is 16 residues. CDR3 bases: TGTGCCAGCAGCTTAAGCGGGAGTCCCGGAGGCAATGAGCAGTACTTC. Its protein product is CASSLSGSPGGNEQYF.

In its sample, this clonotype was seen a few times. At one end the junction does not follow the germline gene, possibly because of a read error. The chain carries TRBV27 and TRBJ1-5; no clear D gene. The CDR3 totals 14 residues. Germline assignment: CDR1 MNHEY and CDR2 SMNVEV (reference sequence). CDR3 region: CATSLATGNQPQHF. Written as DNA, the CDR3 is TGTGCCACCAGTTTGGCCACGGGCAATCAGCCCCAGCATTTT.

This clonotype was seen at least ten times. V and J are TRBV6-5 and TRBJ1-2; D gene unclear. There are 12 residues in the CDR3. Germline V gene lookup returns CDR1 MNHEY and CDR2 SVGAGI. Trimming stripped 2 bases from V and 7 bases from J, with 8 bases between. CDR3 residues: CASSYDGFGYTF. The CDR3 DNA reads TGTGCCAGCAGTTACGACGGGTTTGGCTACACCTTC.

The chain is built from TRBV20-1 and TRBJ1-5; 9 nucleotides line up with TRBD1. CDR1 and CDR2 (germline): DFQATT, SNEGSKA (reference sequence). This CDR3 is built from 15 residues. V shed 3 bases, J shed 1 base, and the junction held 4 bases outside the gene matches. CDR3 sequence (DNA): TGCAGTGCTAGCTCGACAGGGGGGAGCAATCAGCCCCAGCATTTT. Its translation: CSASSTGGSNQPQHF.

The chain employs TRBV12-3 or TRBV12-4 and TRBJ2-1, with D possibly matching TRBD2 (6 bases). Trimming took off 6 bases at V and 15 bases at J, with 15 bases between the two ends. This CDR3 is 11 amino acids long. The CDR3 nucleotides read TGTGCCAGCAGGGGAGGACCACTGGGGTTCTTC. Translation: CASRGGPLGFF.

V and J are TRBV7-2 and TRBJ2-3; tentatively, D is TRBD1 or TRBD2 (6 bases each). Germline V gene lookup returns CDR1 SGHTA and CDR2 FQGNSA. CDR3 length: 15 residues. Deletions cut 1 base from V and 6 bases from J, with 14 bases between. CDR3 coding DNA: TGTGCCAGCAGCTTAGTAGTTGAAGGGGGGGATACGCAGTATTTT. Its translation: CASSLVVEGGDTQYF.

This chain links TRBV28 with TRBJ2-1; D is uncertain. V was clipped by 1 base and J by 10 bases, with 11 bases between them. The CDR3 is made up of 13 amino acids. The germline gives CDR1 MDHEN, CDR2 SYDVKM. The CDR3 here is CASSLLVEREQFF. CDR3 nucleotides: TGTGCCAGCAGTTTATTGGTCGAGAGAGAGCAGTTCTTC. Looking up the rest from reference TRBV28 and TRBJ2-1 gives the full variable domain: DVKVTQSSRYLVKRTGEKVFLECVQDMDHENMFWYRQDPGLGLRLIYFSYDVKMKEKGDIPEGYSVSREKKERFSLILESASTNQTSMYLCASSLLVEREQFFGPGTRLTVL.

This CDR3 reads CASSFKPWANGFPPLHF. The CDR3 coding sequence is TGCGCCAGCAGCTTTAAACCCTGGGCGAATGGGTTTCCGCCCCTCCACTTT. The chain carries TRBV5-1 and TRBJ1-6; D is unclear. V dropped 2 bases and J dropped 13 bases, with 25 bases sitting between them. CDR1 is SGHRS and CDR2 is YFSETQ in the germline V gene. This CDR3 is built from 17 residues.

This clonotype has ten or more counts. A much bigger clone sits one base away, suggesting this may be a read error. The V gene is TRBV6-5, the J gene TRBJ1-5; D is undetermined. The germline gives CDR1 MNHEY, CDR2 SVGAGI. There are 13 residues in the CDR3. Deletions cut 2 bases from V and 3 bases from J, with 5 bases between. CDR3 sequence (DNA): TGTGCCAGCAGTTACAGGGACAATCAGCCCCAGCATTTT. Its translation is CASSYRDNQPQHF.

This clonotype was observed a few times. CDR3 DNA: TGTGCCAGCAGCCAAGACGGACTATACGCCTACGAGCAGTACTTC. Its translation: CASSQDGLYAYEQYF. The chain has TRBV3-1 and TRBJ2-7, with D possibly TRBD2 on 6 matching bases. Germline V gives CDR1 LGHDT, CDR2 YNNKEL (reference sequence). The CDR3 totals 15 residues. V was shortened by 0 bases and J by 2 bases, with 11 bases between the two germline ends.

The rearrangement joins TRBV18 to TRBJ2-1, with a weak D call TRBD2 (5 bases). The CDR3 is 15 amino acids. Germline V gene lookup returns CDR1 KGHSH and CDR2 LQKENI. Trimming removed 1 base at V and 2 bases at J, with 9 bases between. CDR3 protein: CASSPQRKTYNEQFF. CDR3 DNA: TGTGCCAGCTCACCACAGCGGAAAACCTACAATGAGCAGTTCTTC.

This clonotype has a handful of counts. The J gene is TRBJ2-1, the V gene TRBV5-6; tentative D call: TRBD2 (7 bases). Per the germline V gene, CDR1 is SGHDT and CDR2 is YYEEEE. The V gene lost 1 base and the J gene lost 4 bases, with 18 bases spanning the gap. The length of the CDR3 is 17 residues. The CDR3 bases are TGTGCCAGCAGCTTGACCTCTGGCGGGGGCCAGTACAATGAGCAGTTCTTC. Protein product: CASSLTSGGGQYNEQFF.

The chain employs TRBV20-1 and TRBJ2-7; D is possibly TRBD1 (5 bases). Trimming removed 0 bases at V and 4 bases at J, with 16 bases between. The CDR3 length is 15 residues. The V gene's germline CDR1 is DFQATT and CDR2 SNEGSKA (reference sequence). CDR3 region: CSARDWGREGYEQYF. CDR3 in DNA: TGCAGTGCTAGAGATTGGGGCAGGGAAGGATACGAGCAGTACTTC.

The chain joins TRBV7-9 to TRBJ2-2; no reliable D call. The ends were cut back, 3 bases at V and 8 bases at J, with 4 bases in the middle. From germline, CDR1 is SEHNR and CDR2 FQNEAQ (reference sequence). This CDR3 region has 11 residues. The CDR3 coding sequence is TGTGCCAGCAGCTTCCAGGGGGAGCTGTTTTTT. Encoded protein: CASSFQGELFF.

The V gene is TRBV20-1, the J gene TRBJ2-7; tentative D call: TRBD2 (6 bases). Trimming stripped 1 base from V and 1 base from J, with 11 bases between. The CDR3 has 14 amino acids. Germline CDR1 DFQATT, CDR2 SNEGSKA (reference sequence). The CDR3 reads CSARVMRDSYEQYF. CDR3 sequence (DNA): TGCAGTGCTAGAGTAATGCGGGATTCCTACGAGCAGTACTTC.

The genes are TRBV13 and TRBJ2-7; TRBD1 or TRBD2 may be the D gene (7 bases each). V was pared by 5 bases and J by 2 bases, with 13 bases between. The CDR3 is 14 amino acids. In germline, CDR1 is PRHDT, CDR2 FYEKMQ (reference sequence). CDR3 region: CASSAAGQPYEQYF. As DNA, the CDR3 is TGTGCCAGCAGCGCAGCGGGACAGCCCTACGAGCAGTACTTC.

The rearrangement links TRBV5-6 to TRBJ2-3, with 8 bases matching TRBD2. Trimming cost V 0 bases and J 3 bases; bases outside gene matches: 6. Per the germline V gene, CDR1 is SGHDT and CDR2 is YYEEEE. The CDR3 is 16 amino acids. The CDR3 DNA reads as TGTGCCAGCAGCTTGGCTTGGCGGGAGGTGACAGATACGCAGTATTTT. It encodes CASSLAWREVTDTQYF.

This chain's CDR3 is CSARDPGTGTMNTEAFF. In nucleotides, the CDR3 is TGCAGTGCTAGAGATCCCGGCACAGGGACAATGAACACTGAAGCTTTCTTT. The J gene is TRBJ1-1, the V gene TRBV20-1; TRBD1 is a possible D gene (6 bases). Germline assignment: CDR1 DFQATT and CDR2 SNEGSKA (reference sequence). Trimming removed 0 bases from V and 0 bases from J, with 17 bases in between. The CDR3 loop spans 17 amino acids.

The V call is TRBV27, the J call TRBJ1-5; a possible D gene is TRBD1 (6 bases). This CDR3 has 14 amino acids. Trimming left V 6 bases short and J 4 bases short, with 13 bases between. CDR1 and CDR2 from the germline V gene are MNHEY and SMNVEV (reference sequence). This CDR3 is CASRPGTHNQPQHF. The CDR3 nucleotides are TGTGCCAGCAGACCCGGGACACATAATCAGCCCCAGCATTTT.

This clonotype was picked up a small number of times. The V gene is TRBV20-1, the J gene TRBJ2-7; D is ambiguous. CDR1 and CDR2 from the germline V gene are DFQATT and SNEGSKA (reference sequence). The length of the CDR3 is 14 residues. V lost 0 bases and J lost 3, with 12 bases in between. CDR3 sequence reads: CSARDVDLGYEQYF. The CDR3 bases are TGCAGTGCTAGAGATGTGGACCTAGGCTACGAGCAGTACTTC.

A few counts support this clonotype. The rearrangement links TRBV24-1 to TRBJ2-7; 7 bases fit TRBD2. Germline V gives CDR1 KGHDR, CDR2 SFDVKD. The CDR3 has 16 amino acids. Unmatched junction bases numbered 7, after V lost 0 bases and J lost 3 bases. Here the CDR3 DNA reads TGTGCCACCAGTGATTTGCGGACTAGTTTCCTCTACGAGCAGTACTTC. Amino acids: CATSDLRTSFLYEQYF.

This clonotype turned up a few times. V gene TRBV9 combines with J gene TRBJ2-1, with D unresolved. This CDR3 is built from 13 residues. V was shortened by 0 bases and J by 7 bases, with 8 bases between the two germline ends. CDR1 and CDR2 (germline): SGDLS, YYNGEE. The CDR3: CASSVDSWNEQFF. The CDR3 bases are TGTGCCAGCAGCGTAGACTCGTGGAATGAGCAGTTCTTC.

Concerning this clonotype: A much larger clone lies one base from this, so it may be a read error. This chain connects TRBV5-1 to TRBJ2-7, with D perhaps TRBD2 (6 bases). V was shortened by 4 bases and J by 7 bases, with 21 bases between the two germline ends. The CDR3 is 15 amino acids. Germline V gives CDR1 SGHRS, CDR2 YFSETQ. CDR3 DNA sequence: TGCGCCAGCAGCCCCCTCTCGGCGGGGTTGAATGAGCAGTACTTC. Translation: CASSPLSAGLNEQYF.